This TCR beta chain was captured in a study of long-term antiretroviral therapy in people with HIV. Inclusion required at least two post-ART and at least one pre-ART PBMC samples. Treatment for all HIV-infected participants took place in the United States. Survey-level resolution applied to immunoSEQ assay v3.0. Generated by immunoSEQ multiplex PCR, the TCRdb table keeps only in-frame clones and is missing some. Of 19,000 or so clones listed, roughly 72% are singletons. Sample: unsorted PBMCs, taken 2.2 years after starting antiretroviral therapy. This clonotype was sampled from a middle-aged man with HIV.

The CDR3 DNA is TGTGCCAGCAGTACTGGACGGCTCTCTGGGGCCAACGTCCTGACTTTC. It translates to CASSTGRLSGANVLTF. V usage is TRBV28 and J usage is TRBJ2-6; no firm D call. Germline V gives CDR1 MDHEN, CDR2 SYDVKM. Trimming took 5 bases from V and 0 from J, leaving 11 bases between them. The CDR3 has 16 amino acids.